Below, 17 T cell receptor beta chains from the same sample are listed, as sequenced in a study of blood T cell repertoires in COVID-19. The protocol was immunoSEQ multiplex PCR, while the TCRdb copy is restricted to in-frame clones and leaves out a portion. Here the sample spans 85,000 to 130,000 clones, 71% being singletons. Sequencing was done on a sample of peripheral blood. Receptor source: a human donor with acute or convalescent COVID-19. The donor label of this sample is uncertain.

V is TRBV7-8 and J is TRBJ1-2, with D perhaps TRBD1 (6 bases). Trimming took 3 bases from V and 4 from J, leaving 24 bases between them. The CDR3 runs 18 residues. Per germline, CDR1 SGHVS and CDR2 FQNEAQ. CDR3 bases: TGTGCCAGCAGCTTCCGACCGGACAGAGGCATGGGGGCCTATGGCTACACCTTC. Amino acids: CASSFRPDRGMGAYGYTF.

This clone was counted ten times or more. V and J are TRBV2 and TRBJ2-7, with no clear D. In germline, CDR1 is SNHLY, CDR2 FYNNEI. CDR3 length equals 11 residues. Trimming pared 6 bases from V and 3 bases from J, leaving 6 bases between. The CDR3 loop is CASSFNYEQYF. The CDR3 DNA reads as TGTGCCAGCAGCTTTAACTACGAGCAGTACTTC.

The CDR3 region is CSATVQYF. The CDR3 nucleotides read TGCAGTGCTACCGTCCAGTACTTC. V gene TRBV20-1 combines with J gene TRBJ2-5; D gene uncertain. The CDR3 is made up of 8 amino acids. Germline-derived CDR1 and CDR2 are DFQATT and SNEGSKA (reference sequence). V lost 4 bases and J 10 bases, leaving 4 bases between the germline ends.

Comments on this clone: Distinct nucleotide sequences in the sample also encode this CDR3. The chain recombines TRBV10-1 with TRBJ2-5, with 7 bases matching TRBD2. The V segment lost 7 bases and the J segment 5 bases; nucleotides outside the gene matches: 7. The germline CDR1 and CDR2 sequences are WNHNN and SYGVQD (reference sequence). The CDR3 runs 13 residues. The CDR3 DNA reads TGCGCCAGCATTAGATGGGGGGGTGAGACCCAGTACTTC. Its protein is CASIRWGGETQYF.

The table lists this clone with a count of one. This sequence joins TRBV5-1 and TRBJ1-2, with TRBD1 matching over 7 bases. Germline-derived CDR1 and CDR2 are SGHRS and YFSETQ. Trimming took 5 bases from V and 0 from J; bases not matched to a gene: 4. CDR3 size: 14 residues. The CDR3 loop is CASSQGVTNYGYTF. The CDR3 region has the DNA TGCGCCAGCAGTCAGGGGGTCACTAACTATGGCTACACCTTC.

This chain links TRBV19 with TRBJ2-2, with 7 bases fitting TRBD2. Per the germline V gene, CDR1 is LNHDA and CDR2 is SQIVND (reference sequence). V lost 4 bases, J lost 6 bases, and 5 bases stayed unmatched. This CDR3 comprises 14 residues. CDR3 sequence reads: CASSTWTRSGELFF. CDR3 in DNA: TGTGCCAGTAGTACCTGGACTAGATCCGGGGAGCTGTTTTTT. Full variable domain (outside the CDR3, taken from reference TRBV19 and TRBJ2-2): DGGITQSPKYLFRKEGQNVTLSCEQNLNHDAMYWYRQDPGQGLRLIYYSQIVNDFQKGDIAEGYSVSREKKESFPLTVTSAQKNPTAFYLCASSTWTRSGELFFGEGSRLTVL.

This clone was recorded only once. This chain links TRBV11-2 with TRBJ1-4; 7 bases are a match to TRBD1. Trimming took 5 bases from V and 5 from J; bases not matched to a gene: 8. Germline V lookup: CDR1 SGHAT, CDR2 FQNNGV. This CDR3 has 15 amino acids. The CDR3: CASSPRGERNEKLFF. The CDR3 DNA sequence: TGTGCCAGCAGCCCCAGGGGGGAAAGGAATGAAAAACTGTTTTTT.

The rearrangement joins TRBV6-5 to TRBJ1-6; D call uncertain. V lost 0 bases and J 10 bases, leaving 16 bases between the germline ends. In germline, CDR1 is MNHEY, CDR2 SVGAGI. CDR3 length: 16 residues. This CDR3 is CASSYSVRVRESPLHF. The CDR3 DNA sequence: TGTGCCAGCAGTTACTCGGTACGGGTGCGTGAATCACCCCTCCACTTT.

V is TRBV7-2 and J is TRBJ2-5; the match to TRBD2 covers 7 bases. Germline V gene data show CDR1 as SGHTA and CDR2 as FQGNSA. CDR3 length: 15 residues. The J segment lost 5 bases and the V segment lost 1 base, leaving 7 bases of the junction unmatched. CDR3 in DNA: TGTGCCAGCAGCTTAGATGGCGGGGGAGGGGAGACCCAGTACTTC. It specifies CASSLDGGGGETQYF.

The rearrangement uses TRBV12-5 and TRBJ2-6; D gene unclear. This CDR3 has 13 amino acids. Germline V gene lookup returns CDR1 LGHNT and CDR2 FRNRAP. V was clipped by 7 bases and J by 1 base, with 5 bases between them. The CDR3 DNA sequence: TGTGCTAGTGCCTATTCTGGGGCCAACGTCCTGACTTTC. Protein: CASAYSGANVLTF.

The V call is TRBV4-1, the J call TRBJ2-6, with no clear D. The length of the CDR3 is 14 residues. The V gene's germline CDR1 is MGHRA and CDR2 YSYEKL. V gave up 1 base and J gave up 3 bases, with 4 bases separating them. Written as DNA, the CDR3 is TGCGCCAGCAGCCAAGGACATGGGGCCAACGTCCTGACTTTC. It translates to CASSQGHGANVLTF.

The CDR3 protein is CASSQDPGSSGNYGYTF. The CDR3 DNA reads as TGTGCCAGCAGCCAAGATCCAGGAAGTAGCGGGAACTATGGCTACACCTTC. The chain joins TRBV3-1 (or the pseudogene TRBV3-2) to TRBJ1-2; no firm D call. The V end was cut by 0 bases, the J end by 2 bases, with 16 bases between. The CDR3 extends over 17 amino acids. Germline assignment: CDR1 LGHDT and CDR2 YNNKEL (reference sequence).

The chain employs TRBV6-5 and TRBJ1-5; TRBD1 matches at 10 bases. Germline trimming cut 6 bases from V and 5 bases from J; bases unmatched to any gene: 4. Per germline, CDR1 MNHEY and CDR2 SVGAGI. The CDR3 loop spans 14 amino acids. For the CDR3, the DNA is TGTGCCAGCAGAAGAGGACAGGGGGATCAGCCCCAGCATTTT. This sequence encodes CASRRGQGDQPQHF.

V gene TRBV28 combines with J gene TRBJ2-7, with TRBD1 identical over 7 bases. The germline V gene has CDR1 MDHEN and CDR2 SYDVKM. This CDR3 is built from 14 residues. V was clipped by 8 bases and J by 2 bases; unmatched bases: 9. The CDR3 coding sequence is TGTGCCAGCCAGCGAACAGGGGTTCCCTACGAGCAGTACTTC. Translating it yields CASQRTGVPYEQYF.

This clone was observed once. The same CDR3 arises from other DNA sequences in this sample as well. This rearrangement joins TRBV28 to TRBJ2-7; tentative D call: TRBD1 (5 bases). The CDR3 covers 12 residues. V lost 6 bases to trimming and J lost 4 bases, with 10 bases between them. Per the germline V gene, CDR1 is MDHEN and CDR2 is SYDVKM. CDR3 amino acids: CASSLAGYEQYV. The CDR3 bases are TGTGCCAGCAGCCTTGCAGGGTACGAGCAGTACGTC.

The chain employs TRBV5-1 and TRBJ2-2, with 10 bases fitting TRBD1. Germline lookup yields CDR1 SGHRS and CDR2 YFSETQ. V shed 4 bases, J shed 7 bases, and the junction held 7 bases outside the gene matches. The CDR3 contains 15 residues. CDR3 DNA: TGCGCCAGCAGCCTCGGGACAGGGGATGTCGGGGAGCTGTTTTTT. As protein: CASSLGTGDVGELFF.

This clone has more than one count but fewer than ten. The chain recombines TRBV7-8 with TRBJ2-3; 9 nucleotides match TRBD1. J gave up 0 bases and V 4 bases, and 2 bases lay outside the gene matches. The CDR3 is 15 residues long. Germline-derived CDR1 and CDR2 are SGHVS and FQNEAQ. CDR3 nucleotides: TGTGCCAGCAGCTCCGGGACAGGGAGCACAGATACGCAGTATTTT. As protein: CASSSGTGSTDTQYF.